This T cell receptor beta chain is from a study of OX40 agonist ivuxolimab in advanced cancers. Trimming shortened V by 1 base and J by 3 bases, and 3 bases separated the two germline ends. This CDR3 has 12 amino acids. Germline V gene data show CDR1 as SEHNR and CDR2 as FQNEAQ (reference sequence). Produced via immunoSEQ multiplex PCR; TCRdb's table is partial and in-frame only. The table shows roughly 61,000 clones, with roughly 85% occurring only once. Excluded were patients having autoimmune disease history or systemic immunosuppression. This chain connects TRBV7-9 to TRBJ1-2, with unresolved D. The sequence was obtained from an adult with an advanced solid tumor such as melanoma, head and neck, liver or kidney cancer. The input for sequencing was CD4+ or CD8+ T cells sorted from blood, taken in a trial of the OX40 agonist ivuxolimab. CDR3 coding DNA: TGTGCCAGCAGCTTAGGGGACTATGGCTACACCTTC. Translation: CASSLGDYGYTF. Filled out from reference TRBV7-9 and TRBJ1-2, the complete variable domain reads DTGVSQNPRHKITKRGQNVTFRCDPISEHNRLYWYRQTLGQGPEFLTYFQNEAQLEKSRLLSDRFSAERPKGSFSTLEIQRTEQGDSAMYLCASSLGDYGYTFGSGTRLTVV.